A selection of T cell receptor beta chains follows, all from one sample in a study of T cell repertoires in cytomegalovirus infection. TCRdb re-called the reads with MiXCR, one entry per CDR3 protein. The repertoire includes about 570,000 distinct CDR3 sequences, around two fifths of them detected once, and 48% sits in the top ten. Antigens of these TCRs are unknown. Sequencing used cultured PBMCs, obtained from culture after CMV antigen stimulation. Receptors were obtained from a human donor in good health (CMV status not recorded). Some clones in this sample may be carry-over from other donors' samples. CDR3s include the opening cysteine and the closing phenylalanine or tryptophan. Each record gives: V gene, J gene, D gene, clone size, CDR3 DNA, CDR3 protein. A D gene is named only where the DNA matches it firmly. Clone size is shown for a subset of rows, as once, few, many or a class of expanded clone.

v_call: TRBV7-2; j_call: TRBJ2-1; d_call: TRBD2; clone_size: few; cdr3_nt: TGTGCCAGCAGCTCAAATAGCGGGAGCTCCTACAATGAGCAGTTCTTC; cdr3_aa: CASSSNSGSSYNEQFF
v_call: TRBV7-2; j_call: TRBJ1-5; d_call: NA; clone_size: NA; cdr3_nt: TGTGCCAGCAGCCCCCGGGTGGGGCAAGATCAGCCCCAGCATTTT; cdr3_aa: CASSPRVGQDQPQHF
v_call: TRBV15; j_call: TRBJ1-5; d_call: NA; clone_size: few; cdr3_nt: TGTGCCACCAGCAGAGATAGCGCAGGGAAACAGGGCAATCAGCCCCAGCATTTT; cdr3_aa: CATSRDSAGKQGNQPQHF
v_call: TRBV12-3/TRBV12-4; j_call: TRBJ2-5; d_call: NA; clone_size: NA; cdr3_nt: TGTGCCAGCAGCTCCTCCCCCCGGGGTGAAACCCAGTACTTC; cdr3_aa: CASSSSPRGETQYF
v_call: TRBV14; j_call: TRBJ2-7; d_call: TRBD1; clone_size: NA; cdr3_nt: TGTGCCAGCAGCCAAGATCGCCACATCCCAACACAGGGGAATCGCTACGAGCAGTACTTC; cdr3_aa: CASSQDRHIPTQGNRYEQYF
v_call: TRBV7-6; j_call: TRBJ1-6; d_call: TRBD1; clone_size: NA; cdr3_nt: TGTGCCAGCGGAGGACAGGGCCCTTCACCCCTCCACTTT; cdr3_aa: CASGGQGPSPLHF
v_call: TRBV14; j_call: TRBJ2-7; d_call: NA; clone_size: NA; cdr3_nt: TGTGCCAGCACCAAAGGGTCCTACGAGCAGTACTTC; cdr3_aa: CASTKGSYEQYF
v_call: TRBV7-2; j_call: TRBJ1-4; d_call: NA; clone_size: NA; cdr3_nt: TGTGCCAGCAGCTATTTGACGGACCCGAATGAAAAACTGTTTTTT; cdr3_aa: CASSYLTDPNEKLFF
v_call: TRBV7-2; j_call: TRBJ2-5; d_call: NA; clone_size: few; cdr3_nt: TGTGCCAGCAGCTGGGGCAGGGCTCAAGAGACCCAGTACTTC; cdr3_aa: CASSWGRAQETQYF
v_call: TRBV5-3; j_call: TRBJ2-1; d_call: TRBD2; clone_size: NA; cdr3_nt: TGTGCCAGCAGCTTGGTGCGGGGGGGATCCTACAATGAGCAGTTCTTC; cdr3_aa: CASSLVRGGSYNEQFF
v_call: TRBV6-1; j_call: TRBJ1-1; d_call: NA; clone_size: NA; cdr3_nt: TGTGCCAGCAGGGAGGGAAACACTGAAGCTTTCTTT; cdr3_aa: CASREGNTEAFF
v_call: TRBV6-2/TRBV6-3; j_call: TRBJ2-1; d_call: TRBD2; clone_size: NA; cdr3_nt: TGTGCCAGCAGTTGGACTAGCGGGAGGAGAGGTTACAATGAGCAGTTCTTC; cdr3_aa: CASSWTSGRRGYNEQFF
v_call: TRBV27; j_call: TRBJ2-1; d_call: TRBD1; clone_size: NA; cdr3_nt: TGTGCCAGCAGTTTATCCAACAGGGGCCATGAGCAGTTCTTC; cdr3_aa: CASSLSNRGHEQFF
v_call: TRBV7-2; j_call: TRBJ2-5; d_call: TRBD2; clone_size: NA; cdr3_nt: TGTGCCAGCAGCAAGCGGACTAGCGGGGGTGAGACCCAGTACTTC; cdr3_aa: CASSKRTSGGETQYF
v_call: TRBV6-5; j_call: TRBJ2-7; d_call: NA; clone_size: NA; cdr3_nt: TGTGCCAGCAGTTACTCGACAGGCTACGAGCAGTACTTC; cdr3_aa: CASSYSTGYEQYF
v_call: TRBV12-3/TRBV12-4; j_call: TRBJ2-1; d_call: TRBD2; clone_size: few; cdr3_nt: TGTGCCAGCAGGATCGGACTAGATGAGCAGTTCTTC; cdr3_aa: CASRIGLDEQFF
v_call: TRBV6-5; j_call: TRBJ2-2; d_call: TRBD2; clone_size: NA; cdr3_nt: TGTGCCAGCGCGGGGGTGATTGGGTTTGACACCGGGGAGCTGTTTTTT; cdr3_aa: CASAGVIGFDTGELFF
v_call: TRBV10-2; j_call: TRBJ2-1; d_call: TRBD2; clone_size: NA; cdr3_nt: TGCGCCAGCAACCTAGCGGGAGGGCCGCCCAATGAGCAGTTCTTC; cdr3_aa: CASNLAGGPPNEQFF
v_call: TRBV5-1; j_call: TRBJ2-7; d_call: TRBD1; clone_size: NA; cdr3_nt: TGCGCCAGCAGCTTGGCCCCCGGGACAGACTACGAGCAGTACTTC; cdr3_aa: CASSLAPGTDYEQYF
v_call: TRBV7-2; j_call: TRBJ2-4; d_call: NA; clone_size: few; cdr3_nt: TGTGCCAGCAGCTTACTTCTGGGGAACATTCAGTACTTC; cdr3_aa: CASSLLLGNIQYF
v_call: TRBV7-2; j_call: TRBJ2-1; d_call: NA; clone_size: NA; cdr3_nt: TGTGCCAGCAGCCTGACGGGGTGGGATGAGCAGTTCTTC; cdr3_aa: CASSLTGWDEQFF
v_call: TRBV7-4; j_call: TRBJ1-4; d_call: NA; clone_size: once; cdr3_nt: TGTGCCAGCAGCTTAGCACAGACTAATGAAAAACTGTTTTTT; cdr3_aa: CASSLAQTNEKLFF
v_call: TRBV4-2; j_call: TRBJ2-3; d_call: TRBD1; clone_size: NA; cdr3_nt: TGTGCCAGCTGCCTACGGGGACAGAGCACAGATACGCAGTATTTT; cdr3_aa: CASCLRGQSTDTQYF
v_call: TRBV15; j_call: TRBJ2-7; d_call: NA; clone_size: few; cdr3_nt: TGTGCCACCAGCAGAGGCTACTACGAGCAGTACTTC; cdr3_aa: CATSRGYYEQYF
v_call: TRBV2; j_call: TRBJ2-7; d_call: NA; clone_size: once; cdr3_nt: TGTGCCAGCAGTGAGAACCGCTACCAGCAGTACTTC; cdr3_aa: CASSENRYQQYF
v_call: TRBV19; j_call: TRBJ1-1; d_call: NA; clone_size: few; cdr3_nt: TGTGCCGACTTAAGGCGGGAGGAAGCTTTCTTT; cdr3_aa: CADLRREEAFF
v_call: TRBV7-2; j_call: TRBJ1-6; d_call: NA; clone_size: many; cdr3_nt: TGTGCCAGCAGCTTAGAAGGGTCCTATAATTCACCCCTCCACTTT; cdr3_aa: CASSLEGSYNSPLHF
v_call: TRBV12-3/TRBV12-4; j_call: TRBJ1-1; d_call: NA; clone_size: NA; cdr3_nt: TGTGCCAGCAGCTATGGAGACCCGAACACTGAAGCTTTCTTT; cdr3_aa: CASSYGDPNTEAFF
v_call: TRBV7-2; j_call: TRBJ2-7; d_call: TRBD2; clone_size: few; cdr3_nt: TGTGCCAGCAGCTTTTCCGGACTAGCGGGCTACGAGCAGTACTTC; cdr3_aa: CASSFSGLAGYEQYF
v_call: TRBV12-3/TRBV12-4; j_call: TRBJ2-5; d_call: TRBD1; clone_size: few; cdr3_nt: TGTGCCAGTCAAGTGGGACAGGGGCTCGAGACCCAGTACTTC; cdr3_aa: CASQVGQGLETQYF
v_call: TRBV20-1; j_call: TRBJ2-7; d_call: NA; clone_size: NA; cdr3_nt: TGCAGTGCTAACAGGGTAATCTACGAGCAGTACTTC; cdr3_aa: CSANRVIYEQYF
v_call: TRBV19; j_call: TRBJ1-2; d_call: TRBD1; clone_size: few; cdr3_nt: TGTGCCAGTAGTCCGATTAGGGGCACCGGGACAGCGACATATGGCTACACCTTC; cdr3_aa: CASSPIRGTGTATYGYTF
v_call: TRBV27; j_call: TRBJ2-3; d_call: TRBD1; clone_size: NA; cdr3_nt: TGTGCCAGCAGTTTCTGGGGGACAGGGGAAACAGATACGCAGTATTTT; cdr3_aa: CASSFWGTGETDTQYF